This entry lists 12 T cell receptor beta chains sequenced from one sample in a study of blood T cell repertoires in COVID-19. The repertoire was sequenced with immunoSEQ multiplex PCR; TCRdb's copy has only in-frame clones and lacks some. The table records about 180,000 clones, more than 75% of them present only once. Sequenced input: peripheral blood. These TCRs come from a man between 40 and 49 years old with active or convalescent COVID-19.

The chain recombines TRBV18 with TRBJ1-1; D gene uncertain. V shed 1 base and J shed 2 bases, with 8 bases lying between them. The CDR3 length is 14 residues. Germline assignment: CDR1 KGHSH and CDR2 LQKENI. CDR3 nucleotide sequence: TGTGCCAGCTCACCACGCGGAAGTAACACTGAAGCTTTCTTT. Amino acid sequence: CASSPRGSNTEAFF.

The chain links TRBV6-5 to TRBJ1-1, with 9 bases fitting TRBD1. CDR3 length: 15 residues. CDR1 MNHEY and CDR2 SVGAGI come from the germline V gene. J lost 10 bases, V lost 0 bases, and 9 bases had no gene match. The CDR3 nucleotides are TGTGCCAGCAGTTACTCCCACAGGGGGCGGAAGGGAGCTTTCTTT. It specifies CASSYSHRGRKGAFF.

This sequence joins TRBV9 and TRBJ1-2; weak D call: TRBD1 (5 bases). There are 15 residues in the CDR3. The V gene lost 0 bases and the J gene lost 2 bases, with 11 bases spanning the gap. CDR1 and CDR2 from the germline V gene are SGDLS and YYNGEE. CDR3 sequence reads: CASSVGGGDNYGYTF. The CDR3 nucleotides read TGTGCCAGCAGCGTAGGCGGAGGGGACAACTATGGCTACACCTTC.

The CDR3 protein is CASSITTGSNGYGYTF. The DNA for the CDR3 is TGTGCCAGCAGTATTACAACAGGTTCTAATGGGTATGGCTACACCTTC. This chain connects TRBV3-1 (or the pseudogene TRBV3-2) to TRBJ1-2; perhaps TRBD1 as D (5 bases). The germline V gene encodes CDR1 LGHDT and CDR2 YNNKEL (reference sequence). Trimming took off 6 bases at V and 5 bases at J, with 22 bases between the two ends. The length of the CDR3 is 16 residues.

The J gene is TRBJ1-2, the V gene TRBV10-3; D ambiguous. CDR1 ENHRY and CDR2 SYGVKD come from the germline V gene. This CDR3 is built from 13 residues. Trimming stripped 7 bases from V and 3 bases from J, with 12 bases between. DNA for the CDR3: TGTGCCATCATAACCCCGGGAGACTATGGCTACACCTTC. Translating it yields CAIITPGDYGYTF.

The chain couples TRBV5-1 to TRBJ2-3; 7 positions agree with TRBD2. This CDR3 has 16 residues. J was trimmed by 2 bases and V by 4 bases; bases with no gene match: 10. Per the germline V gene, CDR1 is SGHRS and CDR2 is YFSETQ. The CDR3 nucleotides are TGCGCCAGCAGCCCCGGGGACTACCCAAACACAGATACGCAGTATTTT. Translated, it gives CASSPGDYPNTDTQYF.

The CDR3 DNA reads TGTGCCAGCAGCACGGAACAGGGCTATGAGCAGTTCTTC. Residues: CASSTEQGYEQFF. V gene TRBV5-5 combines with J gene TRBJ2-1, with D possibly matching TRBD1 (6 bases). Germline V gene sequence: CDR1 SGHKS, CDR2 YYEKEE (reference sequence). CDR3 length equals 13 residues. With 4 bases removed from V and 8 bases from J, the gap between germline ends came to 13 bases.

The rearrangement links TRBV6-4 to TRBJ2-6; possible D gene TRBD1, 6 bases. V was cut by 3 bases and J by 0 bases, with 9 bases left in between. Germline-derived CDR1 and CDR2 are MRHNA and SNTAGT. This CDR3 is built from 16 residues. The CDR3 is CASSENRASGANVLTF. The DNA of the CDR3 is TGTGCCAGCAGTGAGAACAGGGCCTCTGGGGCCAACGTCCTGACTTTC.

This chain joins TRBV7-2 and TRBJ2-3; TRBD2 matches 14 bases. CDR3 length: 16 residues. CDR1 is SGHTA, CDR2 FQGNSA, per germline. V dropped 5 bases and J dropped 6; count of bases not matched to a gene: 7. The CDR3, as DNA: TGTGCCAGCAGCCAACGCCGGACTAGCGGGGGGGATACGCAGTATTTT. It codes for CASSQRRTSGGDTQYF.

This chain links TRBV11-2 with TRBJ1-2, with D perhaps matching TRBD1 (5 bases). The CDR3 runs to 16 residues. The V end lost 4 bases, the J end lost 2 bases, and 17 bases lay between the germline ends. Per the germline V gene, CDR1 is SGHAT and CDR2 is FQNNGV. For the CDR3, the DNA is TGTGCCAGCAGCTCCGGTCTTCGGGGGGTCAACTATGGCTACACCTTC. Its protein product is CASSSGLRGVNYGYTF.

The rearrangement uses TRBV11-2 and TRBJ1-2; D gene ambiguous. Trimming took 5 bases from V and 3 from J, leaving 19 bases between them. CDR1 and CDR2 from the germline V gene are SGHAT and FQNNGV. The CDR3 extends over 16 amino acids. CDR3 loop: CASSPPQDGRYYGYTF. In nucleotides, the CDR3 is TGTGCCAGCAGCCCCCCCCAGGACGGGAGGTACTATGGCTACACCTTC.

The J gene is TRBJ1-1, the V gene TRBV14; 12 bases align to TRBD1. Germline V CDR1 and CDR2: SGHDN, FVKESK. After removal of 3 bases from V and 1 base from J, the junction contained 3 bases not matched to a gene. The CDR3 is 16 amino acids. The CDR3 spells CASSHLGQGANTEAFF. The CDR3 region has the DNA TGTGCCAGCAGCCATCTGGGACAGGGGGCGAACACTGAAGCTTTCTTT.